This entry lists 30 T cell receptor beta chains sequenced from one sample in a study of human T cells and chemical hapten exposure. One entry per CDR3 protein results from TCRdb running MiXCR on the RACE reads. The table has about 170,000 distinct CDR3 sequences, 28% seen once. Specified time point: patch test 3, about 24 weeks after DPC sensitization. Treatment of the sample: therapeutic diphenylcyclopropenone sensitization with weekly scalp DPC. The sequencing here drew on whole blood, taken in connection with sensitization to the hapten diphenylcyclopropenone (DPC). These receptors all come from a woman in her late teens or twenties with alopecia areata. Some clones in this sample may be carry-over from other donors' samples.

This clonotype was recorded a few times. Germline is not matched at one junction end, which may reflect a read error. CDR3: CSFFSLTGNTIYF. The CDR3 DNA reads as TGTTCCTTTTTTTCCTTAACTGGAAACACCATATATTTT. The V and J genes are TRBV29-1 and TRBJ1-3; D remains unclear. From germline, CDR1 is SQVTM and CDR2 ANQGSEA. The CDR3 sequence is 13 residues long. Full variable domain (rest looked up from reference TRBV29-1 and TRBJ1-3): SAVISQKPSRDICQRGTSLTIQCQVDSQVTMMFWYRQQPGQSLTLIATANQGSEATYESGFVIDKFPISRPNLTFSTLTVSNMSPEDSSIYLCSFFSLTGNTIYFGEGSWLTVV.

Here the CDR3 DNA reads TGCGCCAGCAGTAACTTTAACCGGGACTCACCTCTCTCTGGGGCCAACGTCCTGACTTTC. Protein product: CASSNFNRDSPLSGANVLTF. The J gene is TRBJ2-6, the V gene TRBV4-1; D is possibly TRBD2 (6 bases). Per the germline V gene, CDR1 is MGHRA and CDR2 is YSYEKL. The CDR3 length is 20 residues. The V end lost 6 bases, the J end lost 0 bases, and 24 bases lay between the germline ends.

The rearrangement links TRBV6-2 or TRBV6-3 to TRBJ1-6; 11 bases agree with TRBD1. Unmatched junction bases numbered 8, after V lost 6 bases and J lost 7 bases. CDR3 size: 16 residues. The V gene's germline CDR1 is MNHEY and CDR2 SVGEGT. The CDR3 is CASRKRDRGSNSPLHF. In DNA form, the CDR3 reads TGTGCCAGCAGAAAAAGGGACAGGGGGTCGAATTCACCCCTCCACTTT.

This chain uses TRBV19 with TRBJ2-7, with 7 bases aligning to TRBD2. Germline values: CDR1 LNHDA, CDR2 SQIVND (reference sequence). The CDR3 totals 15 residues. V lost 6 bases, J lost 2 bases, and 10 bases stayed unmatched. This CDR3 reads CASSEEEGGPYEQYF. The DNA for the CDR3 is TGTGCCAGTAGCGAGGAGGAGGGAGGGCCCTACGAGCAGTACTTC.

The J gene is TRBJ2-2, the V gene TRBV21-1; TRBD1 is the table's D call and was not checked against the DNA. TRBV21-1 is noted as a pseudogene. CDR3 size: 14 residues. In nucleotides, the CDR3 is TGTGCCAGCCCCGGGACAGTGAACACCGGGGAGCTGTTTTTT. Translating gives CASPGTVNTGELFF.

V gene TRBV15 combines with J gene TRBJ2-2; TRBD2 matches at 14 bases. V shed 0 bases and J 5 bases; nucleotides not matched to a gene: 2. CDR1 is LNHNV, CDR2 YYDKDF, per germline (reference sequence). This CDR3 region has 17 residues. The CDR3 sequence: CATSREGLAGATGELFF. The CDR3 coding sequence is TGTGCCACCAGCAGAGAGGGACTAGCGGGGGCAACCGGGGAGCTGTTTTTT.

The chain is built from TRBV5-1 and TRBJ2-7; no clear D. Trimming pared 4 bases from V and 3 bases from J, leaving 17 bases between. The CDR3 totals 15 residues. Germline CDR1 reads SGHRS; CDR2 reads YFSETQ. This chain's CDR3 is CASSPAAVRNYEQYF. CDR3 nucleotides: TGCGCCAGCAGCCCGGCCGCAGTCCGAAACTACGAGCAGTACTTC.

The gene calls are TRBV3-1 and TRBJ1-1; weak D call: TRBD1 (6 bases). The CDR3 consists of 14 residues. With 0 bases removed from V and 7 bases from J, the gap between germline ends came to 12 bases. Looked up from germline, CDR1 is LGHDT and CDR2 is YNNKEL (reference sequence). CDR3 amino acids: CASSQDLGGYEAFF. CDR3 bases: TGTGCCAGCAGCCAAGATCTAGGGGGTTATGAAGCTTTCTTT. Variable domain in full (rest from reference TRBV3-1 and TRBJ1-1): DTAVSQTPKYLVTQMGNDKSIKCEQNLGHDTMYWYKQDSKKFLKIMFSYNNKELIINETVPNRFSPKSPDKAHLNLHINSLELGDSAVYFCASSQDLGGYEAFFGQGTRLTVV.

The V gene is TRBV5-1, the J gene TRBJ2-1; 11 bases line up with TRBD2. J gave up 3 bases and V 2 bases, and 4 bases lay outside the gene matches. Germline V gene data show CDR1 as SGHRS and CDR2 as YFSETQ. The CDR3 runs 16 residues. CDR3 sequence reads: CASSLPLAGGYNEQFF. CDR3 coding DNA: TGCGCCAGCAGCTTACCGCTAGCGGGAGGCTACAATGAGCAGTTCTTC.

This clonotype was observed a few times. J is TRBJ2-7 and V is TRBV20-1, with D possibly TRBD2 on 6 matching bases. Trimming cost V 6 bases and J 5 bases, with 17 bases left between them. This CDR3 spans 13 amino acids. CDR1 is DFQATT, CDR2 SNEGSKA, per germline (reference sequence). CDR3 in DNA: TGCAGTGCCCGGGGGAAGAGCACCCACGAGCAGTACTTC. It encodes CSARGKSTHEQYF.

This clonotype was seen more than once but under ten times. The genes are TRBV27 and TRBJ1-1; possible D gene TRBD1, 5 bases. V shed 9 bases and J shed 2 bases, with 16 bases lying between them. The V gene's germline CDR1 is MNHEY and CDR2 SMNVEV (reference sequence). This CDR3 has 14 residues. The CDR3 loop is CASTPRGYNTEAFF. The CDR3 DNA reads TGTGCCAGTACCCCAAGGGGCTACAACACTGAAGCTTTCTTT.

In this sample, this clonotype turned up many times. The genes are TRBV9 and TRBJ2-1; TRBD2 matches at 8 bases. The J segment lost 6 bases and the V segment lost 4 bases, leaving 15 bases of the junction unmatched. Looked up from germline, CDR1 is SGDLS and CDR2 is YYNGEE. There are 17 residues in the CDR3. Here the CDR3 DNA reads TGTGCCAGCAGCCCGATAATCGGGACTAGGTTGTTCAATGAGCAGTTCTTC. Translated: CASSPIIGTRLFNEQFF.

The rearrangement uses TRBV29-1 and TRBJ2-7; tentative D call: TRBD2 (5 bases). The germline V gene has CDR1 SQVTM and CDR2 ANQGSEA. This CDR3 is built from 11 residues. V gave up 4 bases and J gave up 10 bases, with 14 bases separating them. The CDR3 region has the DNA TGCAGCGTTGCCGGGGTAGAGCTTCAGTACTTC. Translating it yields CSVAGVELQYF.

This clonotype appeared a few times. The rearrangement links TRBV5-1 to TRBJ1-4; D not resolved. With 6 bases removed from V and 8 bases from J, the gap between germline ends came to 14 bases. CDR3 size: 13 residues. The germline gives CDR1 SGHRS, CDR2 YFSETQ. The CDR3 coding sequence is TGCGCCAGCAAGGAAGGTGATTCGGAAAAACTGTTTTTT. Amino acid sequence: CASKEGDSEKLFF.

This clonotype was recorded a few times. V and J are TRBV3-1 and TRBJ2-2, with D perhaps given as TRBD1 or TRBD2 (5 bases each). Trimming removed 1 base from V and 5 bases from J, with 11 bases in between. Germline V CDR1 and CDR2: LGHDT, YNNKEL (reference sequence). The CDR3 runs to 15 residues. CDR3: CASSQAGLITGELFF. DNA of the CDR3: TGTGCCAGCAGCCAAGCGGGGCTCATTACCGGGGAGCTGTTTTTT.

This clonotype showed up just a few times. This chain joins TRBV29-1 and TRBJ2-3; 8 nucleotides line up with TRBD1. The V gene end was trimmed by 5 bases and the J gene end by 4 bases; junction bases not matched to a gene: 5. The CDR3 length is 13 residues. CDR1 and CDR2 from the germline V gene are SQVTM and ANQGSEA. The CDR3 loop is CSVFGQGSDTQYF. The CDR3 DNA is TGCAGCGTTTTCGGACAGGGCTCAGATACGCAGTATTTT.

The chain carries TRBV20-1 and TRBJ2-3; D possibly corresponds to TRBD2 (6 bases). The CDR3 runs 15 residues. V was pared by 2 bases and J by 5 bases, with 17 bases between. CDR1 and CDR2 from the germline V gene are DFQATT and SNEGSKA (reference sequence). CDR3 sequence reads: CSARTPTSVGDTQYF. The CDR3 DNA is TGCAGTGCTAGAACCCCGACTAGTGTGGGAGATACGCAGTATTTT.

This clonotype has only a few counts. This chain connects TRBV6-5 to TRBJ2-1; unclear D gene. This CDR3 contains 13 residues. Germline CDR1 MNHEY, CDR2 SVGAGI. The ends were cut back, 6 bases at V and 4 bases at J, with 10 bases in the middle. CDR3 region: CASSNHFYNEQFF. Here the CDR3 DNA reads TGTGCCAGCAGCAACCACTTTTACAATGAGCAGTTCTTC.

This clonotype was seen repeatedly, ten times or more. The chain links TRBV4-1 to TRBJ2-7; D assignment may be TRBD1 or TRBD2 (5 bases each). With 3 bases removed from V and 2 bases from J, the gap between germline ends came to 11 bases. Germline CDR1 MGHRA, CDR2 YSYEKL. The CDR3 is 14 residues long. CDR3: CASSQGDGTYEQYF. Written as DNA, the CDR3 is TGCGCCAGCAGCCAGGGGGACGGAACCTACGAGCAGTACTTC.

This clonotype has more than one count but fewer than ten. This chain joins TRBV4-3 and TRBJ2-1; 7 positions match TRBD1. Germline V CDR1 and CDR2: LGHNA, YSLEER. This CDR3 has 16 residues. V lost 0 bases and J lost 4; bases outside the gene matches: 6. The CDR3 here is CASSQDLWTGYNEQFF. The CDR3 DNA reads TGCGCCAGCAGCCAAGACTTATGGACAGGATACAATGAGCAGTTCTTC.

This chain joins TRBV15 and TRBJ1-1; no clear D. CDR3 size: 15 residues. V gave up 1 base and J gave up 0 bases, with 9 bases separating them. CDR1 is LNHNV, CDR2 YYDKDF, per germline (reference sequence). CDR3 sequence reads: CATSRVEGLNTEAFF. DNA of the CDR3: TGTGCCACCAGCAGAGTAGAGGGTTTGAACACTGAAGCTTTCTTT. Combining the CDR3 with reference TRBV15 and TRBJ1-1 gives the whole variable domain DAMVIQNPRYQVTQFGKPVTLSCSQTLNHNVMYWYQQKSSQAPKLLFHYYDKDFNNEADTPDNFQSRRPNTSFCFLDIRSPGLGDTAMYLCATSRVEGLNTEAFFGQGTRLTVV.

This sequence joins TRBV6-6 and TRBJ2-2; D might be TRBD1 (5 bases). Germline V gives CDR1 MNHNY, CDR2 SVGAGI (reference sequence). The CDR3 contains 13 residues. V shed 5 bases and J shed 5 bases, with 9 bases lying between them. This CDR3 reads CASSPGFTGELFF. The CDR3 region has the DNA TGTGCCAGCAGTCCAGGGTTTACCGGGGAGCTGTTTTTT.

V gene TRBV19 combines with J gene TRBJ2-1; D unresolved. Trimming shortened V by 6 bases and J by 0 bases, and 15 bases separated the two germline ends. Germline V gives CDR1 LNHDA, CDR2 SQIVND (reference sequence). The CDR3 runs to 16 residues. The CDR3 loop reads CASRARVLSSYNEQFF. The CDR3 DNA reads as TGTGCCAGTAGGGCCCGGGTCCTTAGCTCCTACAATGAGCAGTTCTTC.

This clonotype was detected only a few times. The CDR3: CASSLGKRGGGTEAFF. CDR3 bases: TGTGCCAGCAGTCTCGGGAAAAGGGGCGGGGGCACTGAAGCTTTCTTT. This rearrangement joins TRBV4-2 to TRBJ1-1, with D tentatively TRBD1 (5 bases). CDR3 size: 16 residues. Trimming removed 6 bases from V and 4 bases from J, with 21 bases in between. Germline V CDR1 and CDR2: LGHNA, YNFKEQ.

The gene calls are TRBV7-9 and TRBJ1-4; 11 positions match TRBD1. Trimming at V came to 10 bases and at J to 7 bases, leaving 8 bases not matched to a gene. The CDR3 sequence is 14 residues long. The germline V gene encodes CDR1 SEHNR and CDR2 FQNEAQ (reference sequence). The chain's CDR3 is CATEGDRGAEKLFF. The CDR3 coding sequence is TGTGCCACCGAGGGGGACAGGGGGGCTGAAAAACTGTTTTTT. Full variable domain (missing parts from reference TRBV7-9 and TRBJ1-4): DTGVSQNPRHKITKRGQNVTFRCDPISEHNRLYWYRQTLGQGPEFLTYFQNEAQLEKSRLLSDRFSAERPKGSFSTLEIQRTEQGDSAMYLCATEGDRGAEKLFFGSGTQLSVL.

This clonotype was seen only a few times. The J gene is TRBJ1-1, the V gene TRBV6-4; D is perhaps TRBD1 (5 bases). The CDR3 is 14 amino acids. The germline V gene encodes CDR1 MRHNA and CDR2 SNTAGT. Trimming left V 6 bases short and J 0 bases short, with 11 bases between. CDR3 in amino acids: CASRPTAMNTEAFF. CDR3 bases: TGTGCCAGCAGACCGACAGCCATGAACACTGAAGCTTTCTTT.

The chain carries TRBV18 and TRBJ1-2; D uncertain. V shed 0 bases and J shed 6 bases, with 8 bases lying between them. Germline values: CDR1 KGHSH, CDR2 LQKENI. The CDR3 has 13 residues. Here the CDR3 reads CASSPPQPDGYTF. Written as DNA, the CDR3 is TGTGCCAGCTCACCACCGCAGCCTGATGGCTACACCTTC.

The V and J genes are TRBV20-1 and TRBJ2-3, with 8 bases aligning to TRBD1. J was trimmed by 10 bases and V by 3 bases; bases with no gene match: 12. Germline V gives CDR1 DFQATT, CDR2 SNEGSKA (reference sequence). This CDR3 is built from 14 residues. The DNA for the CDR3 is TGCAGTGCTAGCCAGGGCAGGGGGCGATTATCGCAGTATTTT. Protein product: CSASQGRGRLSQYF.

This chain links TRBV7-2 with TRBJ1-6; the D is unclear. Germline V CDR1 and CDR2: SGHTA, FQGNSA. Trimming left V 4 bases short and J 6 bases short, with 4 bases between. The CDR3 totals 12 residues. The CDR3 reads CASSYTNSPLHF. For the CDR3, the DNA is TGTGCCAGCAGCTATACTAATTCACCCCTCCACTTT.

This clonotype occurred once. This rearrangement joins TRBV20-1 to TRBJ1-3, with D hard to call. V was shortened by 3 bases and J by 4 bases, with 7 bases between the two germline ends. Germline CDR1 reads DFQATT; CDR2 reads SNEGSKA (reference sequence). This CDR3 contains 12 residues. The CDR3 region has the DNA TGCAGTGCTAGTTTCGTCGGAAACACCATATATTTT. Protein: CSASFVGNTIYF.